Following are 18 T cell receptor beta chains from one sample sequenced in a study of identical twins. Via MiXCR, TCRdb re-called the 5' RACE reads, giving one row per CDR3 protein. The sample lists about 340,000 distinct CDR3 sequences, around 12% occurring once. The data also belong to a second study, concerning yellow fever vaccine responses in identical twins.

The sample comprised CD8+ T cells sorted from blood. These receptors all stem from a woman aged 18 to 35 in good health.

This rearrangement joins TRBV28 to TRBJ2-2, with 10 bases matching TRBD1. The CDR3 is made up of 15 amino acids. Trimming removed 5 bases from V and 7 bases from J; junction bases left unmatched: 7. Germline values: CDR1 MDHEN, CDR2 SYDVKM. Written as DNA, the CDR3 is TGTGCCAGCAGTCCTAGACAGGGGGCGGTCGGGGAGCTGTTTTTT. It encodes CASSPRQGAVGELFF.

CDR3 amino acids: CASSYFGQGDEKLFF. As DNA, the CDR3 is TGTGCCAGCAGTTATTTTGGGCAGGGTGATGAAAAACTGTTTTTT. V and J are TRBV6-5 and TRBJ1-4, with D possibly matching TRBD1 (5 bases). With 3 bases removed from V and 6 bases from J, the gap between germline ends came to 14 bases. This CDR3 has 15 residues. CDR1 MNHEY and CDR2 SVGAGI come from the germline V gene.

The chain links TRBV13 to TRBJ2-5; 8 bases map to TRBD1. The germline V gene has CDR1 PRHDT and CDR2 FYEKMQ (reference sequence). The V gene end was trimmed by 6 bases and the J gene end by 1 base; junction bases not matched to a gene: 4. The CDR3 contains 14 residues. The CDR3 DNA is TGTGCCAGCAGATTCGGACAGGGCCAAGAGACCCAGTACTTC. Its protein product is CASRFGQGQETQYF.

The V call is TRBV4-1, the J call TRBJ2-2, with 15 nucleotides matching TRBD2. The CDR3 is made up of 15 amino acids. Germline lookup yields CDR1 MGHRA and CDR2 YSYEKL. V trimming: 7 bases; J trimming: 7 bases; junction bases outside the gene matches: 4. The CDR3 region is CASTRTSGGGGELFF. The DNA of the CDR3 is TGCGCCAGCACCCGGACTAGCGGGGGGGGCGGGGAGCTGTTTTTT.

The chain joins TRBV27 to TRBJ2-5; D possibly corresponds to TRBD2 (8 bases). Trimming removed 5 bases from V and 5 bases from J, with 18 bases in between. Germline-derived CDR1 and CDR2 are MNHEY and SMNVEV (reference sequence). The CDR3 covers 15 residues. The CDR3 DNA reads as TGTGCCAGCAGTGCAGGGGGGACTAGACGGGAGACCCAGTACTTC. Its translation is CASSAGGTRRETQYF.

This clonotype was picked up many times. V gene TRBV5-1 combines with J gene TRBJ2-1; D is perhaps TRBD1 (6 bases). The CDR3 has 13 amino acids. V lost 4 bases to trimming and J lost 5 bases, with 10 bases between them. Germline V gene lookup returns CDR1 SGHRS and CDR2 YFSETQ. The CDR3 sequence is CASSPRQDNEQFF. The CDR3 region has the DNA TGCGCCAGCAGCCCAAGACAGGACAATGAGCAGTTCTTC. The whole variable domain, filled in from reference TRBV5-1 and TRBJ2-1, reads KAGVTQTPRYLIKTRGQQVTLSCSPISGHRSVSWYQQTPGQGLQFLFEYFSETQRNKGNFPGRFSGRQFSNSRSEMNVSTLELGDSALYLCASSPRQDNEQFFGPGTRLTVL.

This clonotype has just a few counts. The chain links TRBV9 to TRBJ2-3, with 8 bases aligning to TRBD2. The CDR3 is 16 amino acids. Germline V gene sequence: CDR1 SGDLS, CDR2 YYNGEE. After removal of 0 bases from V and 0 bases from J, the junction contained 3 bases not matched to a gene. The CDR3 bases are TGTGCCAGCAGCGTAGAGTCTAGCGGGAGCACAGATACGCAGTATTTT. Translated: CASSVESSGSTDTQYF.

The CDR3 region is CASSLRPGDTEAFF. The CDR3 nucleotides read TGCGCCAGCAGCTTGAGACCCGGGGACACTGAAGCTTTCTTT. The chain is built from TRBV5-1 and TRBJ1-1; no clear D. From germline, CDR1 is SGHRS and CDR2 YFSETQ. V dropped 1 base and J dropped 3 bases, with 10 bases sitting between them. This CDR3 is 14 amino acids long.

There are a few counts of this clonotype. CDR3 coding DNA: TGTGCCAGCAGCTTAGAGGGATTGACCCATGAGCAGTTCTTC. Residues: CASSLEGLTHEQFF. V and J are TRBV11-3 and TRBJ2-1, with unresolved D. The germline CDR1 and CDR2 sequences are SGHNT and YENEEA. Trimming shortened V by 0 bases and J by 8 bases, and 11 bases separated the two germline ends. The CDR3 contains 14 residues.

This clonotype was counted many times. V gene TRBV24-1 combines with J gene TRBJ2-1, with 9 nucleotides matching TRBD2. CDR1 KGHDR and CDR2 SFDVKD come from the germline V gene. The CDR3 extends over 14 amino acids. Unmatched junction bases numbered 2, after V lost 7 bases and J lost 2 bases. CDR3 sequence (DNA): TGTGCCACCAGAAGCGGGAGGCCCTACAATGAGCAGTTCTTC. Protein: CATRSGRPYNEQFF.

This clonotype was detected only a few times. This chain uses TRBV4-1 with TRBJ2-3; 9 bases agree with TRBD1. This CDR3 is 17 amino acids long. With V trimmed by 4 bases and J by 4 bases, 12 bases remained unmatched. The V gene's germline CDR1 is MGHRA and CDR2 YSYEKL. CDR3 in amino acids: CASSPKGTGFEADTQYF. CDR3 bases: TGCGCCAGCAGCCCAAAAGGGACAGGGTTTGAGGCAGATACGCAGTATTTT.

This clonotype appeared a few times. The genes are TRBV12-3 or TRBV12-4 and TRBJ2-2; D uncertain. The germline V and J ends were trimmed by 7 bases and 6 bases, with 9 bases remaining between them. The CDR3 is 12 amino acids. CDR3 DNA sequence: TGTGCCAGCACCGCATCCCCCGGGGAGCTGTTTTTT. The encoded protein is CASTASPGELFF.

The rearrangement joins TRBV24-1 to TRBJ2-5, with TRBD1 matching 8 bases. The CDR3 consists of 15 residues. Unmatched junction bases numbered 2, after V lost 1 base and J lost 2 bases. Germline V lookup: CDR1 KGHDR, CDR2 SFDVKD. The CDR3: CATSDLRDRQETQYF. CDR3 bases: TGTGCCACCAGTGATTTACGGGACAGGCAAGAGACCCAGTACTTC.

This clonotype was found a few times. The chain is built from TRBV16 and TRBJ2-2; D may match TRBD1 or TRBD2 (5 bases each). The CDR3 is 15 residues long. The germline V gene encodes CDR1 KGHSY and CDR2 FQNENV. Trimming stripped 6 bases from V and 0 bases from J, with 11 bases between. The CDR3 DNA reads TGTGCCAGCAGTCCGGGACGGTCGAACACCGGGGAGCTGTTTTTT. Translating gives CASSPGRSNTGELFF.

This clonotype showed up just a few times. This chain connects TRBV5-8 to TRBJ2-2; D is perhaps TRBD2 (6 bases). V was shortened by 8 bases and J by 0 bases, with 17 bases between the two germline ends. There are 16 residues in the CDR3. The germline V gene encodes CDR1 SGHTS and CDR2 YDEGEE. CDR3 sequence reads: CARSRETLSNTGELFF. DNA of the CDR3: TGTGCCAGGTCACGGGAGACCCTTTCGAACACCGGGGAGCTGTTTTTT.

The table lists this clonotype with a few counts. This chain connects TRBV9 to TRBJ2-3, with TRBD2 as a possible D gene (6 bases). V shed 2 bases and J shed 0 bases, with 13 bases lying between them. CDR1 is SGDLS and CDR2 is YYNGEE in the germline V gene. The CDR3 is made up of 16 amino acids. The CDR3 DNA reads as TGTGCCAGCAGCGTTCGATCGGGACTCAGCACAGATACGCAGTATTTT. The encoded protein is CASSVRSGLSTDTQYF.

This clonotype was detected a few times. The chain couples TRBV9 to TRBJ2-7; 9 nucleotides match TRBD1. Germline V gives CDR1 SGDLS, CDR2 YYNGEE. Trimming cost V 2 bases and J 3 bases; bases outside gene matches: 6. This CDR3 spans 15 amino acids. The CDR3 bases are TGTGCCAGCAGCGTCTATTCGGGACAGGGCTACGAGCAGTACTTC. It yields the protein CASSVYSGQGYEQYF.

In regard to this clonotype: One end of the junction is discordant with germline, which a read error may explain. V usage is TRBV20-1 and J usage is TRBJ2-3, with D perhaps matching TRBD1 or TRBD2 (6 bases each). The CDR3 has 16 amino acids. In germline, CDR1 is DFQATT, CDR2 SNEGSKA (reference sequence). CDR3 loop: CCARAGAGGRIDTQYF. The CDR3 DNA reads TGCTGTGCTAGAGCCGGGGCCGGGGGCAGGATAGATACGCAGTATTTT.